This T cell receptor beta chain comes out of a study of post-analysis software for immune sequencing data. Overall study results and limits: Compared with controls, patients had more of about five TRBV segments, including TRBV5-6, TRBV5-1 and TRBV20-1. Samples sharing a preparation batch grouped tightly together when assessed by F measure. Normalized Chao1 diversity was significantly reduced in patients versus controls.

Unique-molecular-identifier-tagged TCR beta cDNA libraries were used. TCRdb re-derived calls from the PCR reads in MiXCR, one entry per CDR3 protein. The sample contains approximately 440,000 distinct CDR3 sequences, nearly 45% of which appear only once. CDR1 MDHEN and CDR2 SYDVKM come from the germline V gene. The CDR3 sequence is 14 residues long. V gave up 1 base and J gave up 7 bases, with 11 bases separating them. This clonotype was recorded a few times. The antigen is unknown. The source of this sequence is a girl under 18 with multiple sclerosis. V and J are TRBV28 and TRBJ2-1, with D uncertain. Source material: blood. In nucleotides, the CDR3 is TGTGCCAGCAGTTTATTCACAAAAACAAATGAGCAGTTCTTC. It is translated as CASSLFTKTNEQFF.